This TCR beta chain was sequenced during a study of blood T cell repertoires in COVID-19. Germline assignment: CDR1 SQVTM and CDR2 ANQGSEA. V dropped 7 bases and J dropped 4 bases, with 16 bases sitting between them. The CDR3 covers 13 residues. The repertoire was sequenced with immunoSEQ multiplex PCR; TCRdb's copy has only in-frame clones and lacks some. The data contain some 230,000 clones, around 84% of them seen just once; the ten biggest clones take up approximately 5.1%. The chain employs TRBV29-1 and TRBJ1-2; TRBD1 is a possible D gene (5 bases). The source material was peripheral blood. This clonotype was sampled from a woman aged 60-75 years who had recovered from COVID-19. CDR3 in DNA: TGCAGCGCCGAACCGGACACCCTCTATGGCTACACCTTC. It encodes CSAEPDTLYGYTF.